Listed below are T cell receptor beta chains from one sample, sequenced in a study of blood T cell repertoires in COVID-19. Some clones are missing from TCRdb's copy, which holds only in-frame ones; the method was immunoSEQ multiplex PCR. This table holds around 95,000 clones, around four fifths found once. Material: peripheral blood. The receptors derive from a man aged 45-60 years with active or convalescent COVID-19. The CDR3 runs from the conserved cysteine through the conserved F or W. The D gene is left open where the match is weak. Size is stated for part of the rows, as once, few or many counts, or as a class when the clone is expanded.

clone size	V gene	D gene	CDR3 length	J gene	CDR3 protein	CDR3 DNA
.	TRBV25-1	TRBD1	15	TRBJ2-3	CASGGTGSIADTQYF	TGTGCCAGCGGGGGGACAGGGTCCATCGCAGATACGCAGTATTTT
.	TRBV6-6	.	13	TRBJ1-2	CASSWEQGYGYTF	TGTGCCAGCAGTTGGGAACAGGGCTATGGCTACACCTTC
.	TRBV24-1	TRBD2	16	TRBJ2-1	CATSELGLAGDGEQFF	TGTGCCACCAGTGAACTCGGACTAGCGGGAGATGGTGAGCAGTTCTTC
once	TRBV27	.	14	TRBJ2-5	CASSFHTSKETQYF	TGTGCCAGCAGTTTCCACACCAGTAAAGAGACCCAGTACTTC
.	TRBV11-2	.	13	TRBJ2-7	CASSPGLAYEQYF	TGTGCCAGCAGCCCGGGACTGGCATACGAGCAGTACTTC
.	TRBV20-1	TRBD1	15	TRBJ1-5	CSASRGDRTNQPQHF	TGCAGTGCCAGTCGCGGGGACAGAACTAATCAGCCCCAGCATTTT
.	TRBV9	.	17	TRBJ2-1	CASSVATGVGTYNEQFF	TGTGCCAGCAGCGTAGCTACCGGGGTGGGGACCTACAATGAGCAGTTCTTC
few	TRBV7-8	TRBD1	16	TRBJ1-1	CASSLRDRGSNTEAFF	TGTGCCAGCAGCTTGAGGGACAGGGGGTCGAACACTGAAGCTTTCTTT
.	TRBV6-5	.	13	TRBJ2-7	CAILETWAYEQYF	TGTGCCATTTTGGAGACTTGGGCCTACGAGCAGTACTTC
.	TRBV18	TRBD1	14	TRBJ1-1	CASSPRDRNTEAFF	TGTGCCAGCTCACCGAGGGACAGGAACACTGAAGCTTTCTTT
.	TRBV7-9	TRBD1	14	TRBJ1-3	CASSIDRAGNTIYF	TGTGCCAGCAGCATAGACAGGGCTGGAAACACCATATATTTT
.	TRBV7-9	.	15	TRBJ2-7	CASSQRAGRAGEQYF	TGTGCCAGCAGCCAGCGAGCCGGGCGGGCGGGTGAGCAGTACTTC
.	TRBV5-1	.	15	TRBJ2-5	CASSLGGSVQETQYF	TGCGCCAGCAGCTTGGGGGGTAGCGTTCAAGAGACCCAGTACTTC
.	TRBV5-1	.	14	TRBJ1-2	CASSGSGQSSGYTF	TGCGCCAGCAGCGGGTCGGGACAATCATCGGGCTACACCTTC
.	TRBV30	TRBD2	13	TRBJ2-7	CAWEREWGDEQYF	TGTGCCTGGGAGCGGGAGTGGGGCGACGAGCAGTACTTC
.	TRBV7-2	.	14	TRBJ1-1	CASSLGTVNTEAFF	TGTGCCAGCAGCTTAGGGACAGTAAACACTGAAGCTTTCTTT
.	TRBV4-2	.	15	TRBJ1-1	CASSQPGARGTEAFF	TGTGCCAGCAGCCAACCAGGGGCTAGGGGCACTGAAGCTTTCTTT
once	TRBV6-5	.	13	TRBJ2-5	CASSPGLTETQYF	TGTGCCAGCAGCCCCGGACTGACAGAGACCCAGTACTTC
.	TRBV2	TRBD2	12	TRBJ2-1	CASRDSGLEQFF	TGTGCCAGCAGAGATAGCGGGCTTGAGCAGTTCTTC
.	TRBV5-5	.	15	TRBJ2-3	CASSLAVENTVKEYF	TGTGCCAGCAGCTTGGCTGTAGAGAACACAGTAAAGGAGTATTTT
.	TRBV11-2	.	13	TRBJ1-1	CASSLAGATEAFF	TGTGCCAGCAGCTTGGCAGGGGCAACTGAAGCTTTCTTT
.	TRBV27	TRBD1	14	TRBJ2-7	CASRRQGNAYEQYF	TGTGCCAGCAGGAGACAGGGGAATGCCTACGAGCAGTACTTC